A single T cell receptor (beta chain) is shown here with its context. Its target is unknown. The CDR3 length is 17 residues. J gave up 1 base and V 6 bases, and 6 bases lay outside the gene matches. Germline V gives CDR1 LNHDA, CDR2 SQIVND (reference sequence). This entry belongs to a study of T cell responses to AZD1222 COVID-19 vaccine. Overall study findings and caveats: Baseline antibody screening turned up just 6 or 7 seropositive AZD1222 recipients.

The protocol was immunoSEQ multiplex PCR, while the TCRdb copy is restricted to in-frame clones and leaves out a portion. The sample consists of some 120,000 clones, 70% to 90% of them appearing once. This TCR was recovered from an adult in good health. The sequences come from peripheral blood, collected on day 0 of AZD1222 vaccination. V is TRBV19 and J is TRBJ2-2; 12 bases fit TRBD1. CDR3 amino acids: CASRGQGASRNTGELFF. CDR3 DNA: TGTGCCAGTAGGGGACAGGGGGCGAGTAGGAACACCGGGGAGCTGTTTTTT.